The entry below describes one TCR beta chain. Antigen: not known. Unmatched junction bases numbered 7, after V lost 0 bases and J lost 8 bases. Germline assignment: CDR1 LNHDA and CDR2 SQIVND (reference sequence). The CDR3 loop spans 16 amino acids. The sample comes from a study of OX40 agonist ivuxolimab in advanced cancers. As for the study in general: Ivuxolimab was delivered to patients intravenously every 2 weeks at doses spanning 0.01 to 10 mg/kg. Males comprised around 78% of the group, whose mean age was roughly 64 years (range 23 to 79).

Generated by immunoSEQ multiplex PCR, the TCRdb table keeps only in-frame clones and is missing some. The data contain some 100,000 clones, 70% to 85% of them singletons. General study results and limits: Clones of CD4+ and CD8+ blood T cells grew by week 6 at doses of 0.1 to 3.0 mg/kg. Among T cells, CD8+ cells averaged more expanded clones than CD4+ cells.

The sequence was obtained from an adult with an advanced solid tumor such as melanoma, head and neck, liver or kidney cancer. The specimen was CD4+ or CD8+ T cells sorted from blood, collected in a trial of the OX40 agonist ivuxolimab. The rearrangement links TRBV19 to TRBJ1-2; 12 bases align to TRBD1. The CDR3 coding sequence is TGTGCCAGTAGTATAGATCGAGAAGGGACAGGGGGCGGCTACACCTTC. Translation: CASSIDREGTGGGYTF.